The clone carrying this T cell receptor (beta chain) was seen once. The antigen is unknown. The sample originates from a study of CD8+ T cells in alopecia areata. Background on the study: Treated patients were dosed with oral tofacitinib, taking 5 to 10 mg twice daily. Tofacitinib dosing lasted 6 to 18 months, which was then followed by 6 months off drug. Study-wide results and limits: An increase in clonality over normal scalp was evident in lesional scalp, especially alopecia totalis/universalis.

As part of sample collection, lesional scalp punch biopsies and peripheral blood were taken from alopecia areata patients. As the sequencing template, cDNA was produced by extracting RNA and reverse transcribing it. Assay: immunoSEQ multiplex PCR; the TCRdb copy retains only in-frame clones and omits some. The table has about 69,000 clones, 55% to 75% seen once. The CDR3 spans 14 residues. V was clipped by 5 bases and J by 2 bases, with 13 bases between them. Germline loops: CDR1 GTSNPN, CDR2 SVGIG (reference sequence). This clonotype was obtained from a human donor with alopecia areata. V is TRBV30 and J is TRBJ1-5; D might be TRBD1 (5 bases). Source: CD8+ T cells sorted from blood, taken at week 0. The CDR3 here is CAWGGGRGNQPQHF. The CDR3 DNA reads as TGTGCCTGGGGGGGAGGCAGGGGCAATCAGCCCCAGCATTTT.